These T cell receptor beta chains were read from a single sample in a study of cytomegalovirus exposure and HLA in healthy donors. Method: immunoSEQ multiplex PCR; TCRdb's copy keeps in-frame clones and lacks some. In the table there are roughly 70,000 clones, roughly 65% of which are singletons. The sequenced sample was PBMCs. These receptor sequences come from a male donor in good health and CMV-seropositive. Each CDR3 is given with its conserved first and last residue. D genes are given only for firm matches. Rows may omit the clone size; those that give it use once, few, many or a size class.

. TRBJ1-1 TRBD1 TRBV27 TGTGCCAGCAGTCACTTTCACAGGGGGGGGGACACTGAAGCTTTCTTT CASSHFHRGGDTEAFF
. TRBJ1-2 . TRBV14 TGTGCCAGCAGCCTCAGGGCTAACTATGGCTACACCTTC CASSLRANYGYTF
. TRBJ1-1 . TRBV29-1 TGCAGCGCCCGAGGGGGAAGTGAAGCTTTCTTT CSARGGSEAFF
. TRBJ2-3 TRBD2 TRBV25-1 TGTGCCAGCAGGGGGTGGGGGGGAGATACGCAGTATTTT CASRGWGGDTQYF
. TRBJ2-1 TRBD2 TRBV7-2 TGTGCCAGCAGCTTTCGGACTAGCGGGGGGGGTACCTACAATGAGCAGTTCTTC CASSFRTSGGGTYNEQFF
. TRBJ2-3 . TRBV5-6 TGTGCCAGCAGCTCGACAGGCATTAGCACAGATACGCAGTATTTT CASSSTGISTDTQYF
. TRBJ2-5 TRBD2 TRBV14 TGTGCCAGCAGCCGGGGACTAGCGGGGGGGCCACTGGAGACCCAGTACTTC CASSRGLAGGPLETQYF
few TRBJ1-3 TRBD1 TRBV30 TGTGCCTGGAACAGGGGGAGCTCTGGAAACACCATATATTTT CAWNRGSSGNTIYF
few TRBJ1-5 TRBD1 TRBV2 TGTGCCAGCAGTGAAGGACAGGGAGCATGGCAGCCCCAGCATTTT CASSEGQGAWQPQHF
. TRBJ2-5 . TRBV11-3 TGTGCCAGCAGCTCACCGACAGGTGGACAAGAGACCCAGTACTTC CASSSPTGGQETQYF
few TRBJ1-3 . TRBV7-2 TGTGCCAGCAGCTTAGTATCTGGAAACACCATATATTTT CASSLVSGNTIYF
once TRBJ1-5 TRBD1 TRBV18 TGTGCCAGCTCATCGACGGGACAGGGCCTCCGAGGGCCCCAGCATTTT CASSSTGQGLRGPQHF
few TRBJ2-3 TRBD1 TRBV12-5 TGTGCTAGTGGGGACAGGGGAGTAGATACGCAGTATTTT CASGDRGVDTQYF
. TRBJ2-1 TRBD2 TRBV19 TGTGCCAGTAGTGCGGGACTAGCGGGGGGGCCTGGTGAGCAGTTCTTC CASSAGLAGGPGEQFF
. TRBJ1-1 . TRBV5-1 TGCGCCAGCAGCTTAGATCAGGGAGGAACTGAAGCTTTCTTT CASSLDQGGTEAFF
few TRBJ2-1 . TRBV7-2 TGTGCCAGCAGTTCAGGCCCCCTCCACGGCCCCTTCAATGAGCAGTTCTTC CASSSGPLHGPFNEQFF
. TRBJ2-1 TRBD2 TRBV6-1 TGTGCCAGCAGGCCGGGGCTAGCGGACTACAATGAGCAGTTCTTC CASRPGLADYNEQFF
. TRBJ2-2 TRBD2 TRBV5-1 TGCGCCAGCAGCTTTCCCGGACTAGCGGGAGACACCGGGGAGCTGTTTTTT CASSFPGLAGDTGELFF
. TRBJ2-3 . TRBV7-2 TGTGCCAGCAGCTTACATCAGGCAGATACGCAGTATTTT CASSLHQADTQYF
. TRBJ1-4 . TRBV4-1 TGCGCCAGCAGTCAGAATTCAGCAACTAATGAAAAACTGTTTTTT CASSQNSATNEKLFF
once TRBJ1-5 TRBD1 TRBV30 TGTGCCTGGAGTCCTACAGGGGGTCGTCAGCCCCAGCATTTT CAWSPTGGRQPQHF